This T cell receptor beta chain was sequenced for a study of cytomegalovirus exposure and HLA in healthy donors. Study background: Membership in the Caucasian-associated ancestry cluster was found for around 85% of approximately 430 genotyped donors. Regarding the study as a whole: The presence/absence work took it that sequencing depth was about the same across donors. A list of around 160 TCR beta chains associated with cytomegalovirus was given.

A few counts support this clone. No antigen is known for it. CDR1 is MNHNS and CDR2 is SASEGT in the germline V gene. CDR3 length: 14 amino acids. Deletions cut 4 bases from V and 4 bases from J, with 14 bases between. The primer mix had 60 Vbeta and 13 Jbeta primers. Profiled with immunoSEQ multiplex PCR; TCRdb holds only in-frame clones, not every one. The sample shows tens of thousands of clones, about 79% of them seen only once. This sequence originates from a man between 18 and 35 years old in good health and CMV-seropositive. The V call is TRBV6-1, the J call TRBJ2-7; TRBD2 is a possible D gene (6 bases). The source material was PBMCs. Here the CDR3 reads CASSVGLPEYEQYF. In DNA, the CDR3 is TGTGCCAGCAGTGTAGGACTACCAGAATACGAGCAGTACTTC.